The 9 T cell receptor beta chains below come from one sample, sequenced in a study of blood T cell repertoires in COVID-19. The protocol was immunoSEQ multiplex PCR, while the TCRdb copy is restricted to in-frame clones and leaves out a portion. The repertoire includes 110,000 or so clones, roughly 85% of them detected once, and approximately 13% sits in the top ten. The sample comprised peripheral blood. Receptors were obtained from a human donor in a cohort sampled during active COVID-19.

The rearrangement joins TRBV11-2 to TRBJ1-4; no firm D call. The CDR3 sequence is 15 residues long. V was trimmed by 1 base and J by 4 bases, leaving 10 bases between them. Germline values: CDR1 SGHAT, CDR2 FQNNGV. As DNA, the CDR3 is TGTGCCAGCAGCTTAGCCGTCAGTAATAATGAAAAACTGTTTTTT. Protein product: CASSLAVSNNEKLFF.

The rearrangement uses TRBV18 and TRBJ2-1; D not certain. Germline CDR1 and CDR2: KGHSH and LQKENI. Trimming cost V 3 bases and J 7 bases, with 19 bases left between them. The CDR3 covers 16 residues. The CDR3 here is CASSPTVAPLLNEQFF. Here the CDR3 DNA reads TGTGCCAGCTCACCCACCGTAGCCCCGCTCCTTAATGAGCAGTTCTTC.

V is TRBV9 and J is TRBJ1-2; 7 bases line up with TRBD1. The V and J ends lost 3 bases and 4 bases, in that order; junction bases with no gene match: 6. The CDR3 is 14 amino acids. Germline values: CDR1 SGDLS, CDR2 YYNGEE. The CDR3 sequence is CASSAGQEVYGYTF. CDR3 bases: TGTGCCAGCAGCGCTGGACAGGAAGTCTATGGCTACACCTTC.

V gene TRBV29-1 combines with J gene TRBJ1-2; 8 bases are shared with TRBD1. The CDR3 is 11 amino acids. Germline CDR1 is SQVTM and CDR2 is ANQGSEA. The V segment lost 7 bases and the J segment 4 bases; nucleotides outside the gene matches: 2. The CDR3 protein is CSGGTGYGYTF. Written as DNA, the CDR3 is TGCAGCGGAGGGACAGGCTATGGCTACACCTTC.

This rearrangement joins TRBV7-9 to TRBJ1-1; D is perhaps TRBD1 (5 bases). This CDR3 comprises 14 residues. Per the germline V gene, CDR1 is SEHNR and CDR2 is FQNEAQ (reference sequence). DNA for the CDR3: TGTGCAGCTTATTCAGGGCAGCTGAACACTGAAGCTTTCTTT. This sequence encodes CAAYSGQLNTEAFF. Based on the CDR3 plus reference TRBV7-9 and TRBJ1-1, the full variable domain is DTGVSQNPRHKITKRGQNVTFRCDPISEHNRLYWYRQTLGQGPEFLTYFQNEAQLEKSRLLSDRFSAERPKGSFSTLEIQRTEQGDSAMYLCAAYSGQLNTEAFFGQGTRLTVV.

The CDR3 loop reads CAISQGNEQFF. CDR3 coding DNA: TGTGCCATCAGCCAGGGCAATGAGCAGTTCTTC. The rearrangement links TRBV10-3 to TRBJ2-1, with D possibly TRBD1 on 5 matching bases. The CDR3 sequence is 11 residues long. Germline lookup yields CDR1 ENHRY and CDR2 SYGVKD. V lost 6 bases, J lost 6 bases, and 6 bases lay in between.

The DNA for the CDR3 is TGTGCCAGTGGACGGGAAACTCGCTTTTTT. It translates to CASGRETRFF. The J gene is TRBJ1-4, the V gene TRBV19; D gene unclear. V dropped 8 bases and J dropped 17 bases, with 15 bases sitting between them. Germline V CDR1 and CDR2: LNHDA, SQIVND (reference sequence). The CDR3 has 10 residues.

This sequence joins TRBV5-4 and TRBJ1-2; 7 bases line up with TRBD1. Germline assignment: CDR1 SGHNT and CDR2 YYREEE (reference sequence). J was trimmed by 5 bases and V by 10 bases; bases with no gene match: 14. The CDR3 consists of 14 residues. In DNA, the CDR3 is TGTGCCTCCCGACCTATCGGGACAGAATATGGCTACACCTTC. Translating it yields CASRPIGTEYGYTF.

The J gene is TRBJ1-5, the V gene TRBV6-5; 8 nucleotides line up with TRBD1. V shed 5 bases and J 7 bases; nucleotides not matched to a gene: 7. The CDR3 consists of 14 residues. Germline V lookup: CDR1 MNHEY, CDR2 SVGAGI. The CDR3 coding sequence is TGTGCCAGCAGTCCGACAGGGGTGGGACAGCCCCAGCATTTT. It specifies CASSPTGVGQPQHF.